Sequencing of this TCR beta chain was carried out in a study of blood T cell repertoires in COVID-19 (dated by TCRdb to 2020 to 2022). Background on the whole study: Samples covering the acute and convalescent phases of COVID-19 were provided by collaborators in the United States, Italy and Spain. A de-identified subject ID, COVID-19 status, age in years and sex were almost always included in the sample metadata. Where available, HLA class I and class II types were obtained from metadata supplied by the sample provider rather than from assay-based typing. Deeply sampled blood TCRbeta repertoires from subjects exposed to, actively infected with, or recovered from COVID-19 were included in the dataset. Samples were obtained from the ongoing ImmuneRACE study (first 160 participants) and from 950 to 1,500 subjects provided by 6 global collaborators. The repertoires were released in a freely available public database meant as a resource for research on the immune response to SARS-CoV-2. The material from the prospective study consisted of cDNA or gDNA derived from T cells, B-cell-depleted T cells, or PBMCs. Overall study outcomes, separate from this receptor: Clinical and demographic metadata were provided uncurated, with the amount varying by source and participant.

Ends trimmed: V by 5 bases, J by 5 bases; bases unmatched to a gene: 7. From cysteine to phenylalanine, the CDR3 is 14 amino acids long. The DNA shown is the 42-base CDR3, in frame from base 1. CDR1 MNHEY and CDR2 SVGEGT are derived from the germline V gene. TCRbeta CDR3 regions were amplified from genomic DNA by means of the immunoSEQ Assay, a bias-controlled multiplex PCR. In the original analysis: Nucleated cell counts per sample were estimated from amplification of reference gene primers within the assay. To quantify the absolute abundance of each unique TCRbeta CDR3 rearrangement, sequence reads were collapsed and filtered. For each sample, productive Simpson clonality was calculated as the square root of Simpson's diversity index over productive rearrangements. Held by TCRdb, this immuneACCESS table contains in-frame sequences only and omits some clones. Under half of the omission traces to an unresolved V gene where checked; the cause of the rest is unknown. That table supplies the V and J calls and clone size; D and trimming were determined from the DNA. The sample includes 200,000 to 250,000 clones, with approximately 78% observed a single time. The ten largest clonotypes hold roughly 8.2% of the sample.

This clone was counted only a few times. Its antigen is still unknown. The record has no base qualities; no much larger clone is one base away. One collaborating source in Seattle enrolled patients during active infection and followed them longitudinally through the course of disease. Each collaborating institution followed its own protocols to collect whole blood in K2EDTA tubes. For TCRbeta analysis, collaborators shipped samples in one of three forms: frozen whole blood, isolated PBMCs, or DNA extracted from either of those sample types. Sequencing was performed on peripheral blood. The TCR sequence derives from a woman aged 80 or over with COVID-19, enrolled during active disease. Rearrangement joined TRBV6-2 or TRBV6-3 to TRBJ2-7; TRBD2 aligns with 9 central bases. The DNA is TGTGCCAGCAGTCCCTGGCGGGAGGGTAACGAGCAGTACTTC. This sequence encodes CASSPWREGNEQYF.